This T cell receptor beta chain was recovered during a study of shared clonotypes between healthy human individuals. Study details: Per donor, three plates held CD4 naive cells, three held CD4 memory, two held CD8 naive and one held CD8 memory.

A note on this clone: This specimen includes other DNA sequences encoding the same CDR3.

Sorted-subset replicate PCR reactions were performed with about 190 ng DNA, corresponding to roughly 30,000 T cell genomes. The data were produced by immunoSEQ multiplex PCR, yet TCRdb's version contains in-frame clones alone and is incomplete. This sample has approximately 110,000 clones, with about 63% found just once. Trimming cost V 2 bases and J 3 bases, with 7 bases left between them. The CDR3 loop spans 13 amino acids. CDR1 and CDR2 from the germline V gene are SGHRS and YFSETQ. Sequenced: memory CD8+ T cells sorted from blood. The subset: CD45RO+ cells pooled with CCR7-negative TemRA cells. The chain is built from TRBV5-1 and TRBJ2-3; D gene unclear. This clonotype originated in a woman in her twenties or thirties in good health. The CDR3 DNA reads as TGCGCCAGCAGCTTCGGCCAAACAGATACGCAGTATTTT. Residues: CASSFGQTDTQYF. Based on the CDR3 plus reference TRBV5-1 and TRBJ2-3, the full variable domain is KAGVTQTPRYLIKTRGQQVTLSCSPISGHRSVSWYQQTPGQGLQFLFEYFSETQRNKGNFPGRFSGRQFSNSRSEMNVSTLELGDSALYLCASSFGQTDTQYFGPGTRLTVL.